This T cell receptor beta chain was retrieved from a study of blood T cell repertoires in COVID-19. Study-level information: T cells, B-cell-depleted T cells, or PBMCs provided the cDNA or gDNA that served as material.

Trimming removed 1 base at V and 3 bases at J, with 9 bases between. Germline CDR1 reads SGHRS; CDR2 reads YFSETQ. This CDR3 has 14 residues. To note about this clone: The same CDR3 is also encoded by other DNA sequences in this sample.

Sequencing used immunoSEQ multiplex PCR; TCRdb keeps in-frame clones, though not all of them. The repertoire holds about 170,000 clones, with over 75% as singletons. This chain connects TRBV5-1 to TRBJ2-3; D gene unclear. The sample comprised PBMCs or T cells enriched from blood (not recorded which). The TCR was taken from a woman aged 45-65 years who had recovered from COVID-19. CDR3 coding DNA: TGCGCCAGCAGCTTGACTGGTAGTACAGATACGCAGTATTTT. This codes for CASSLTGSTDTQYF.